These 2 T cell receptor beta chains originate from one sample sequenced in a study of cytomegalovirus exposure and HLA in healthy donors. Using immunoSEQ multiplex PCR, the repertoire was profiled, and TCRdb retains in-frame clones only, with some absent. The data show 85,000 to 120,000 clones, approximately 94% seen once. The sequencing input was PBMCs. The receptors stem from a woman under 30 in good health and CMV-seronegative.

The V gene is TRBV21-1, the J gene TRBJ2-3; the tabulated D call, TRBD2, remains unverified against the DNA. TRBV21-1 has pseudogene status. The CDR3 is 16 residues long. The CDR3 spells CASSKIWLVDTDTQYF. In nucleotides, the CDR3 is TGTGCCAGCAGCAAAATATGGCTAGTCGACACAGATACGCAGTATTTT.

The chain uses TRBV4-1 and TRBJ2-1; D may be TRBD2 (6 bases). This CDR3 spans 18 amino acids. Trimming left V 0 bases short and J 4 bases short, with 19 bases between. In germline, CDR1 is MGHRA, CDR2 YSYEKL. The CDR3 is CASSQEPGAGRLYNEQFF. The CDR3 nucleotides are TGCGCCAGCAGCCAAGAGCCGGGCGCGGGACGACTTTACAATGAGCAGTTCTTC.